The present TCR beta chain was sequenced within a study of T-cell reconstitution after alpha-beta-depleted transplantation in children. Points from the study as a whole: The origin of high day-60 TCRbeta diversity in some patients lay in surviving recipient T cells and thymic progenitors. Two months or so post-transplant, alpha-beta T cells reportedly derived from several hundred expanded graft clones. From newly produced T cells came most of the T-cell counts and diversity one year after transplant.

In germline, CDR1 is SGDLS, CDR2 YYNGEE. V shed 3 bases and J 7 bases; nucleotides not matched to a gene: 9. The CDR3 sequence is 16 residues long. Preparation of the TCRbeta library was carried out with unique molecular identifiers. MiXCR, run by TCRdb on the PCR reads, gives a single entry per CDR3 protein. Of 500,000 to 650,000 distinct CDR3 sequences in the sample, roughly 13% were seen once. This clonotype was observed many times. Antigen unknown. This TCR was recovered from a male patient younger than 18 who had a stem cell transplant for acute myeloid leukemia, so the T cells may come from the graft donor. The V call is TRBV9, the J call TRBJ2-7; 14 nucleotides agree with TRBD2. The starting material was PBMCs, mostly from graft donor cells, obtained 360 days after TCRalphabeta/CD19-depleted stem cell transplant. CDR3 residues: CASSAGTSGRSREQYF. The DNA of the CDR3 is TGTGCCAGCAGCGCCGGGACTAGCGGGAGATCGAGGGAGCAGTACTTC.